These 18 T cell receptor beta chains were sequenced from one sample in a study of metastatic and nonmetastatic thyroid tumors. The entire patient cohort was treatment-naive prior to thyroid surgery. TCRdb reanalyzed the PCR reads via MiXCR. The table has approximately 41,000 clones, around 28% seen once; the top ten hold 9.5% to 10%. Sequencing was performed on blood. These receptors were collected from a male donor with papillary thyroid cancer or a benign thyroid nodule (not recorded which). Some clones in this sample may be carry-over from other donors' samples.

V gene TRBV6-6 combines with J gene TRBJ2-1; TRBD1 or TRBD2 may be the D gene (5 bases each). The V gene lost 6 bases and the J gene lost 6 bases, with 24 bases spanning the gap. CDR1 MNHNY and CDR2 SVGAGI come from the germline V gene (reference sequence). This CDR3 has 17 residues. The CDR3 coding sequence is TGTGCCAGCAGGAGGGAACCGGGGCCCGTTAGAGGCAATGAGCAGTTCTTC. Protein product: CASRREPGPVRGNEQFF.

This clone was observed a handful of times. V gene TRBV6-1 combines with J gene TRBJ1-6; the match to TRBD1 covers 7 bases. The junction had 6 bases not matched to a gene; V was cut back by 5 bases and J by 2 bases. The CDR3 is made up of 16 amino acids. CDR1 and CDR2 (germline): MNHNS, SASEGT. The CDR3 is CASSKTGNAYNSPLHF. In DNA, the CDR3 is TGTGCCAGCAGTAAGACAGGGAACGCCTATAATTCACCCCTCCACTTT.

There are a few counts of this clone. This sequence joins TRBV28 and TRBJ2-7; no definite D call. The CDR3 spans 12 residues. The V and J ends lost 4 bases and 2 bases respectively, with 6 bases between them. The germline CDR1 and CDR2 sequences are MDHEN and SYDVKM. The CDR3 region is CASSYFTYEQYF. For the CDR3, the DNA is TGTGCCAGCAGTTACTTCACCTACGAGCAGTACTTC. Using reference TRBV28 and TRBJ2-7 for the parts outside the CDR3, the full variable domain is DVKVTQSSRYLVKRTGEKVFLECVQDMDHENMFWYRQDPGLGLRLIYFSYDVKMKEKGDIPEGYSVSREKKERFSLILESASTNQTSMYLCASSYFTYEQYFGPGTRLTVT.

The table lists this clone with many counts. The chain has TRBV6-1 and TRBJ1-5; the D is unclear. Germline values: CDR1 MNHNS, CDR2 SASEGT. The CDR3 is made up of 12 amino acids. Trimming removed 2 bases from V and 6 bases from J, with 5 bases in between. In DNA form, the CDR3 reads TGTGCCAGCAGTGAATTTTTTCAGCCCCAGCATTTT. Residues: CASSEFFQPQHF.

This clone was picked up many times. The rearrangement joins TRBV3-1 to TRBJ1-1, with a possible D match to TRBD1 (6 bases). CDR3 length: 14 amino acids. Trimming pared 6 bases from V and 3 bases from J, leaving 14 bases between. CDR1 is LGHDT and CDR2 is YNNKEL in the germline V gene (reference sequence). DNA for the CDR3: TGTGCCAGCAGAAAAAGACAGGAGGACACTGAAGCTTTCTTT. Residues: CASRKRQEDTEAFF.

The J gene is TRBJ2-7, the V gene TRBV10-3; TRBD2 matches 12 bases. With 3 bases clipped from V and 4 bases from J, the junction kept 7 bases outside the gene matches. Germline CDR1 and CDR2: ENHRY and SYGVKD. The CDR3 contains 16 residues. DNA of the CDR3: TGTGCCATCAGTGACAGGACTAGCGGGGCTCAATACGAGCAGTACTTC. Protein: CAISDRTSGAQYEQYF.

This clone was recorded many times. The rearrangement links TRBV7-9 to TRBJ2-3; no clear D. Germline loops: CDR1 SEHNR, CDR2 FQNEAQ (reference sequence). The CDR3 is 13 amino acids. V shed 7 bases and J shed 1 base, with 9 bases lying between them. Written as DNA, the CDR3 is TGTGCCAGCACCCAGTCGGGCACAGATACGCAGTATTTT. It encodes CASTQSGTDTQYF.

There are many counts of this clone. V gene TRBV6-2 or TRBV6-3 combines with J gene TRBJ2-3; D is undetermined. Deletions cut 2 bases from V and 2 bases from J, with 5 bases between. The CDR3 consists of 13 residues. Germline V CDR1 and CDR2: MNHEY, SVGEGT. The CDR3 region is CASSYRDTDTQYF. CDR3 sequence (DNA): TGTGCCAGCAGTTACCGAGACACAGATACGCAGTATTTT.

The chain couples TRBV5-1 to TRBJ2-4; TRBD1 or TRBD2 may be the D gene (5 bases each). CDR3 length equals 14 residues. Trimming took 5 bases from V and 9 from J, leaving 18 bases between them. The germline V gene encodes CDR1 SGHRS and CDR2 YFSETQ. CDR3 residues: CASSSGPPRGIQYF. CDR3 bases: TGCGCCAGCAGTTCAGGGCCCCCTCGGGGCATTCAGTACTTC. Based on the CDR3 plus reference TRBV5-1 and TRBJ2-4, the full variable domain is KAGVTQTPRYLIKTRGQQVTLSCSPISGHRSVSWYQQTPGQGLQFLFEYFSETQRNKGNFPGRFSGRQFSNSRSEMNVSTLELGDSALYLCASSSGPPRGIQYFGAGTRLSVL.

This clone has only a few counts. V usage is TRBV20-1 and J usage is TRBJ1-5; 10 bases map to TRBD1. This CDR3 region has 15 residues. With V trimmed by 5 bases and J by 4 bases, 8 bases remained unmatched. Germline V gene data show CDR1 as DFQATT and CDR2 as SNEGSKA (reference sequence). The CDR3 sequence: CSAQIGTGANQPQHF. The CDR3 DNA sequence: TGCAGTGCTCAAATTGGGACAGGGGCAAATCAGCCCCAGCATTTT.

V usage is TRBV20-1 and J usage is TRBJ2-7; no definite D call. The CDR3 covers 13 residues. Germline assignment: CDR1 DFQATT and CDR2 SNEGSKA (reference sequence). V lost 7 bases and J lost 2, with 15 bases in between. The CDR3 reads CSVKSGHTYEQYF. CDR3 in DNA: TGCAGTGTCAAGTCAGGTCATACCTACGAGCAGTACTTC.

In this sample, this clone turned up many times. The sample has other DNA sequences that encode this CDR3 too. The V and J genes are TRBV20-1 and TRBJ2-5; maybe TRBD2 (5 bases). The V end was cut by 0 bases, the J end by 3 bases, with 11 bases between. This CDR3 comprises 14 residues. Germline V gene lookup returns CDR1 DFQATT and CDR2 SNEGSKA (reference sequence). In DNA form, the CDR3 reads TGCAGTGCTAGAGATGAGGGCTTAAAAGAGACCCAGTACTTC. The encoded protein is CSARDEGLKETQYF.

This chain uses TRBV18 with TRBJ2-7, with 8 bases identical to TRBD1. V gave up 6 bases and J gave up 3 bases; unmatched junction bases: 4. The germline gives CDR1 KGHSH, CDR2 LQKENI. This CDR3 region has 13 residues. The CDR3 loop is CASSPDRDYEQYF. In nucleotides, the CDR3 is TGTGCCAGCTCCCCGGACAGGGACTACGAGCAGTACTTC.

This clone was seen more than once but under ten times. The chain uses TRBV6-1 and TRBJ1-2; TRBD1 matches 7 bases. V trimming: 5 bases; J trimming: 4 bases; junction bases outside the gene matches: 10. This CDR3 is 15 amino acids long. Per the germline V gene, CDR1 is MNHNS and CDR2 is SASEGT. The CDR3 loop reads CASSFSDRAVYGYTF. CDR3 DNA sequence: TGTGCCAGCAGTTTTTCAGACAGGGCGGTCTATGGCTACACCTTC.

The V call is TRBV10-3, the J call TRBJ2-3; 10 nucleotides agree with TRBD2. This CDR3 has 16 amino acids. Germline V CDR1 and CDR2: ENHRY, SYGVKD. V shed 6 bases, J shed 6 bases, and the junction held 12 bases outside the gene matches. CDR3 residues: CAIRSIAGGYPDTQYF. CDR3 in DNA: TGTGCCATCAGGTCGATAGCGGGGGGCTACCCTGATACGCAGTATTTT.

This clone has at least ten counts. This chain links TRBV6-1 with TRBJ1-5; the D is unclear. Trimming removed 6 bases at V and 5 bases at J, with 14 bases between. Germline V gene lookup returns CDR1 MNHNS and CDR2 SASEGT. The CDR3 is made up of 14 amino acids. The CDR3 loop is CASRDDGWDQPQHF. The CDR3 bases are TGTGCCAGCAGGGACGACGGGTGGGATCAGCCCCAGCATTTT.

This clone was seen more than once but under ten times. This rearrangement joins TRBV10-3 to TRBJ2-3, with a tentative D call TRBD2 (5 bases). Germline assignment: CDR1 ENHRY and CDR2 SYGVKD. The CDR3 length is 16 residues. The V and J ends lost 6 bases and 6 bases respectively, with 22 bases between them. The CDR3 region has the DNA TGTGCCATCAGGTCGCTAGCTGGGGTCTCCCCTGATACGCAGTATTTT. It codes for CAIRSLAGVSPDTQYF.

This clone was observed many times. The rearrangement joins TRBV4-1 to TRBJ2-3; D unclear. This CDR3 has 13 residues. Germline CDR1 and CDR2: MGHRA and YSYEKL. V lost 1 base, J lost 4 bases, and 6 bases lay in between. CDR3 sequence reads: CASSQVESDTQYF. The CDR3 bases are TGCGCCAGCAGCCAAGTGGAGTCAGATACGCAGTATTTT.